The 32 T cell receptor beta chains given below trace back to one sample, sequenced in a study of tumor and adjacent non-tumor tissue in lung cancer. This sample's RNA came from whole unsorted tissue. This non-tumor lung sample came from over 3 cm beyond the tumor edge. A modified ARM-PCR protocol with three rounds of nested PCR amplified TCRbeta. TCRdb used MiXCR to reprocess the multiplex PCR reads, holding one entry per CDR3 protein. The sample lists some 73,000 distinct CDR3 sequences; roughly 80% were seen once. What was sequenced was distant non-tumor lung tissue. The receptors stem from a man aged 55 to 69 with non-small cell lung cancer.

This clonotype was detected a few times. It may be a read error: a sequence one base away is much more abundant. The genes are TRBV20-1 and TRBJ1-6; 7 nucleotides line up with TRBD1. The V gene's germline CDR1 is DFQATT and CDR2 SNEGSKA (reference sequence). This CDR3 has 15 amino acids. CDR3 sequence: CSANDRVRYNPPLHF. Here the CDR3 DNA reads TGCAGTGCTAATGACAGGGTGCGGTATAATCCACCCCTCCACTTT.

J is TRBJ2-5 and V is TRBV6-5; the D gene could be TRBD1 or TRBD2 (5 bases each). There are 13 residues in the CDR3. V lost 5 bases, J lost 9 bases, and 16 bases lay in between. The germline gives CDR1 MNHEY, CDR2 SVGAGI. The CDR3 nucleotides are TGTGCCAGCAGTGATACCGGGACCGGGGCCCAGTACTTC. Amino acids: CASSDTGTGAQYF.

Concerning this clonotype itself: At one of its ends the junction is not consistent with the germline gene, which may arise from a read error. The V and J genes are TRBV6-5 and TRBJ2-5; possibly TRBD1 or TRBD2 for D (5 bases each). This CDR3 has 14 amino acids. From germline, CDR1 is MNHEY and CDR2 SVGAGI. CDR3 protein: CVSSDTGTVGAQYF. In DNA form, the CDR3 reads TGTGTCAGCAGTGATACCGGGACCGTAGGGGCCCAGTACTTC.

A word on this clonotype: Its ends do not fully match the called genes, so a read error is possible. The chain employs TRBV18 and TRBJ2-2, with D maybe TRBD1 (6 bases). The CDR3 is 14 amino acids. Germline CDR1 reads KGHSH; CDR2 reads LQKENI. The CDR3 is CATRVQGDTGVLFF. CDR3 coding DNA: TGTGCCACTCGCGTCCAAGGGGACACCGGGGTGCTGTTTTTT.

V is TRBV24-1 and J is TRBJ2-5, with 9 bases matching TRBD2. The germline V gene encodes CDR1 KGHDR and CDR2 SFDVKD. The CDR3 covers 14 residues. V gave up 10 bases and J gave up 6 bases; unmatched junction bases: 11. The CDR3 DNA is TGTGCCACAAGTAATTCCCTAGCGGGGAAGACCCAGTACTTC. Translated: CATSNSLAGKTQYF.

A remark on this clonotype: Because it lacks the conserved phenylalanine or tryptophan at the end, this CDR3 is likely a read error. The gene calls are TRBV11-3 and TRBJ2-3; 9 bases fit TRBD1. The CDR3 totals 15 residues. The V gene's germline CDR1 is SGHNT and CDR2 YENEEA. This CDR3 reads CASSLDKGQGDTQYL. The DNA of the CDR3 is TGTGCCAGCAGCTTAGATAAGGGACAGGGAGATACACAGTATTTA.

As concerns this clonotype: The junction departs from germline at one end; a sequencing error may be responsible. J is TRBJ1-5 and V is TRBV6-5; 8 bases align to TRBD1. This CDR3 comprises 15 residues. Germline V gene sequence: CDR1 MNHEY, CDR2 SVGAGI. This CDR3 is CARGYSGQGSQPQQF. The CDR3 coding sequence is TGTGCCCGCGGTTACAGTGGACAGGGTAGTCAGCCCCAGCAATTT.

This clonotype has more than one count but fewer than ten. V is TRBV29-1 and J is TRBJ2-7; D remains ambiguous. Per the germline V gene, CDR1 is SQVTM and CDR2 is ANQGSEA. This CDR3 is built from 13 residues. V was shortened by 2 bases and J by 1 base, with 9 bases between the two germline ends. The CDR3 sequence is CSVEWAGSYEQYF. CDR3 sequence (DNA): TGCAGCGTTGAATGGGCAGGATCCTACGAGCAGTACTTC.

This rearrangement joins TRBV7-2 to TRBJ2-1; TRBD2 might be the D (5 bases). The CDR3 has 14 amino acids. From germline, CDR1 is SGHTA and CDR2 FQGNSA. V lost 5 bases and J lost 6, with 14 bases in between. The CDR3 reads CASSLRHRGNEQFF. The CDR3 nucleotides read TGTGCCAGCAGCCTACGGCACCGGGGCAATGAGCAGTTCTTC.

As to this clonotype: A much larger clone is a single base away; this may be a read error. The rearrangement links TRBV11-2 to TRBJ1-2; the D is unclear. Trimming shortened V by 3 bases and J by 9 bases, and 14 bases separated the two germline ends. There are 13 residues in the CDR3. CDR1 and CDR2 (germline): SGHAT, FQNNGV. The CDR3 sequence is CASSLDPFQCYTF. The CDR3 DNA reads TGTGCCAGCAGCTTGGACCCGTTTCAGTGCTACACCTTC. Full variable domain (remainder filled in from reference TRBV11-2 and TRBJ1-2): EAGVAQSPRYKIIEKRQSVAFWCNPISGHATLYWYQQILGQGPKLLIQFQNNGVVDDSQLPKDRFSAERLKGVDSTLKIQPAKLEDSAVYLCASSLDPFQCYTFGSGTRLTVV.

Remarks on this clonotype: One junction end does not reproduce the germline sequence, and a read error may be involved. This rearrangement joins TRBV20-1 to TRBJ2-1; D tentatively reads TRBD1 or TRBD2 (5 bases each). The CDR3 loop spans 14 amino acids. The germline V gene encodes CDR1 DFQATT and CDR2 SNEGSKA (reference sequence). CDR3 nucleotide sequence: TGCAGGCACAACGGGGCCCTGAACTACAAAGAGCAGTTCTTC. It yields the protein CRHNGALNYKEQFF.

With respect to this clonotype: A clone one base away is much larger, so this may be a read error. CDR3 protein: CSATLDSNQPQHF. CDR3 DNA sequence: TGCAGTGCCACCTTAGATAGCAATCAGCCCCAGCATTTT. This chain connects TRBV20-1 to TRBJ1-5, with no clear D. CDR1 and CDR2 from the germline V gene are DFQATT and SNEGSKA (reference sequence). Deletions cut 6 bases from V and 0 bases from J, with 9 bases between. The CDR3 covers 13 residues.

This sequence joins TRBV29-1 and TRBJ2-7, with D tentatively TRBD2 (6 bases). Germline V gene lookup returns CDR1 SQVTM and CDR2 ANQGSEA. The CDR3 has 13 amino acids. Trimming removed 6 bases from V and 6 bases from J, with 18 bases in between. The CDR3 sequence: CSVEGKGRTEQYF. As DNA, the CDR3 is TGCAGCGTCGAGGGAAAAGGGAGGACCGAGCAGTACTTC.

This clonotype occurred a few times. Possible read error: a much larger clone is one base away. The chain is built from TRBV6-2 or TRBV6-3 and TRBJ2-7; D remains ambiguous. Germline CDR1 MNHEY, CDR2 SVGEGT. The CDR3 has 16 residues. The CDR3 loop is CASRKVHASRTYKQYF. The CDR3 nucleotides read TGTGCCAGCAGAAAAGTGCACGCGTCCAGGACCTACAAGCAGTACTTC.

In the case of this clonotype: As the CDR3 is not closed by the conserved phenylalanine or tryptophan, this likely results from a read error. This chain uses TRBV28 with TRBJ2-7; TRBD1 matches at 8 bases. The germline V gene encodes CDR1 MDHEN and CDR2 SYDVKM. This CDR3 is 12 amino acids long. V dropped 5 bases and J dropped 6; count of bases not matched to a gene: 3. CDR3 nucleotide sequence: TGTGCCAGCAGTACCACAGGGGGCGAGCAGTACTTA. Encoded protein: CASSTTGGEQYL.

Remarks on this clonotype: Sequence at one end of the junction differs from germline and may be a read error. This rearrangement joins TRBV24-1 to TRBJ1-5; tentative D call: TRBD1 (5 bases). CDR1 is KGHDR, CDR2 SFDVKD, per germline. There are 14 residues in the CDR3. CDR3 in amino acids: CTTAGTSDNQPQHF. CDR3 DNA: TGTACCACCGCGGGGACTAGTGACAATCAGCCCCAGCATTTT.

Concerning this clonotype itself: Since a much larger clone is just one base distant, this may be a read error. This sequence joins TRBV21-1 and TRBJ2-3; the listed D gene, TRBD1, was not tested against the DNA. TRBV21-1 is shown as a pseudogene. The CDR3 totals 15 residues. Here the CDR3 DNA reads TGTACCAGCAGTAGGGGGCCGGAGATCGCAGATACGCAGTATTTT. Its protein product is CTSSRGPEIADTQYF.

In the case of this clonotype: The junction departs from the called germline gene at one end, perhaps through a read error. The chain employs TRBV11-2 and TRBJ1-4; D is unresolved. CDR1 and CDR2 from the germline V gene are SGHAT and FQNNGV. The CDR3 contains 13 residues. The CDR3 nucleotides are TGTGCCAGCGGCTTAGATATAGGGAGCGGACTGTTTTTT. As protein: CASGLDIGSGLFF.

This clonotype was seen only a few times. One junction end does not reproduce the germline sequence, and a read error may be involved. In DNA form, the CDR3 reads TGCAGCGTTACGACTTCGAGCGGTAGCATAGATACGCAGTATTTT. Translating gives CSVTTSSGSIDTQYF. V and J are TRBV29-1 and TRBJ2-3; a possible D gene is TRBD2 (5 bases). This CDR3 comprises 15 residues. The V gene's germline CDR1 is SQVTM and CDR2 ANQGSEA.

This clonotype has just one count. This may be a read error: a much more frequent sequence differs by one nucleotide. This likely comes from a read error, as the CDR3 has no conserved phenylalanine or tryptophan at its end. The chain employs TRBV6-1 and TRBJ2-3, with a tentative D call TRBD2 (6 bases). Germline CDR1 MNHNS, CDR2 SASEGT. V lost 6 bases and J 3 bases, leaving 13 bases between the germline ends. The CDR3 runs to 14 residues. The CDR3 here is CASRSGRETDTQYI. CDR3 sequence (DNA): TGTGCCAGCAGGAGTGGGCGGGAAACAGATACGCAGTATATT.

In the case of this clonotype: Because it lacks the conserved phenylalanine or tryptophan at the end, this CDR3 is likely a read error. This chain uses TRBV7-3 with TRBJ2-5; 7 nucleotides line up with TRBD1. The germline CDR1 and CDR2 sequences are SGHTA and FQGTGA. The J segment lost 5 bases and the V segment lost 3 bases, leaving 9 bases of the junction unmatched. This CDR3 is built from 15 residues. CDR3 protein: CASSFRQGGAETQYL. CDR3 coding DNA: TGTGCCAGCAGCTTTCGACAGGGTGGAGCGGAGACCCAGTACCTC.

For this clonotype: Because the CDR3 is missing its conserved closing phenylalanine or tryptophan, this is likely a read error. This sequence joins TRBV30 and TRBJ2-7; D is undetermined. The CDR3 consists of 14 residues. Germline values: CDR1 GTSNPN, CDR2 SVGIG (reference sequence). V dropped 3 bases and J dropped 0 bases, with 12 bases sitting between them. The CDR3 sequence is CAWRPNTASYEQYI. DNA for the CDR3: TGTGCCTGGAGACCCAACACGGCCTCCTACGAGCAGTACATC.

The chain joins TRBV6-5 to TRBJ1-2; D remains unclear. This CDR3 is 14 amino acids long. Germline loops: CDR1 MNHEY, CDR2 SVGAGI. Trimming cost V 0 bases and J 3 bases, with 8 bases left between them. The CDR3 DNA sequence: TGTGCCAGCAGTTACTCGATGGCGGACTATGGCTACACCTTC. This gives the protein CASSYSMADYGYTF.

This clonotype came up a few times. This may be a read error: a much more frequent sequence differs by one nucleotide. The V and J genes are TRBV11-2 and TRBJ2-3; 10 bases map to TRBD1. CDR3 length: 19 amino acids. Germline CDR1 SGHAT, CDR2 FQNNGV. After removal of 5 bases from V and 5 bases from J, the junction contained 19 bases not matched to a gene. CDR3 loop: CASSPRQGAACGRIDTQYF. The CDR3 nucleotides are TGTGCCAGCAGCCCGAGACAGGGGGCGGCTTGCGGGAGAATAGATACGCAGTATTTT.

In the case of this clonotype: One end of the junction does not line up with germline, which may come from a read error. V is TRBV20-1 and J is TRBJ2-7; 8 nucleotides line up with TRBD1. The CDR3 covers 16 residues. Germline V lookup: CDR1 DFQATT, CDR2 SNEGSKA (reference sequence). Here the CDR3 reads CNARPKGQGFFSEQYF. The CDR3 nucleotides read TGCAATGCTAGACCGAAAGGACAGGGTTTTTTCTCCGAGCAGTACTTC.

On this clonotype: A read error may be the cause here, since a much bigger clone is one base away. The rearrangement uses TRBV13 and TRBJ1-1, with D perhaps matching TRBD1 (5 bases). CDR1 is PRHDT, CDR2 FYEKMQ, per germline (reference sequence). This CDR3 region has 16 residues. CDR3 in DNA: TGTGCCAGCAGCTCCAGCAGATTGGGGAGAGGGACTGAAGTTTTCTTT. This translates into CASSSSRLGRGTEVFF.

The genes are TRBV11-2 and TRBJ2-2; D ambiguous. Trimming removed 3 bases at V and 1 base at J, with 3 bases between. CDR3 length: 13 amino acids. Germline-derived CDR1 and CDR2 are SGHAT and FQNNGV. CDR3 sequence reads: CASSFKNTGELFF. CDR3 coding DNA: TGTGCCAGCAGCTTCAAGAACACCGGGGAGCTGTTTTTT.

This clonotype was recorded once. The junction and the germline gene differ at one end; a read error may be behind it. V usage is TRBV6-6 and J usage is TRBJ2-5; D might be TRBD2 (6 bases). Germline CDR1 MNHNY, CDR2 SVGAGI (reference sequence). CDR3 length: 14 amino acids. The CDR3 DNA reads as TGTGCCAGCTGGAGTGGGGGGTCGGTAGGGACCCAGTGCTTC. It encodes CASWSGGSVGTQCF.

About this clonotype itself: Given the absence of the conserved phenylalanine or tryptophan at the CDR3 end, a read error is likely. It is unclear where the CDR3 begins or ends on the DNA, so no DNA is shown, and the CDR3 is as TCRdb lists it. The CDR3 sequence: CASSLDRRYNSPPHL. The chain has TRBV11-2 and TRBJ1-6. Germline CDR1 SGHAT, CDR2 FQNNGV. The length of the CDR3 is 15 amino acids, counting both ends.

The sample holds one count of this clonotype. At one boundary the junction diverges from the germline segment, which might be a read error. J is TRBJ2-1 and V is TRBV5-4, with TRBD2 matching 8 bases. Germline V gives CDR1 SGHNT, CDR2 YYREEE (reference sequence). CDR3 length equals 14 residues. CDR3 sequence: CVSSSSGSFNGQFF. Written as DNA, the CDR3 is TGTGTCAGCAGCTCCAGCGGGAGTTTCAATGGGCAGTTCTTC. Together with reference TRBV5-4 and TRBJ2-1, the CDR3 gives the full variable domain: ETGVTQSPTHLIKTRGQQVTLRCSSQSGHNTVSWYQQALGQGPQFIFQYYREEENGRGNFPPRFSGLQFPNYSSELNVNALELDDSALYLCVSSSSGSFNGQFFGPGTRLTVL.

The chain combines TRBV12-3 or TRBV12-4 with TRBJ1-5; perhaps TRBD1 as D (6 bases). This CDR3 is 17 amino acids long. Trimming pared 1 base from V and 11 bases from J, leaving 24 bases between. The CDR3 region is CASSLGGQRANNRTQHF. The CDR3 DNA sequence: TGTGCCAGCAGTTTAGGTGGACAGCGGGCGAACAATCGGACCCAGCATTTT.

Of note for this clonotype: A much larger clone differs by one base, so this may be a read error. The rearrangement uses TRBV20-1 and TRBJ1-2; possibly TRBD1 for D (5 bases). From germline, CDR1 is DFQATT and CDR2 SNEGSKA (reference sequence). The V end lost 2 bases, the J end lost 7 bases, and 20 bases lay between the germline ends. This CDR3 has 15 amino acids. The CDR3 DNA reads TGCAGTGCTAGACAGGGAAGGGGTATCTCCTGTGGCTACACCTTC. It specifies CSARQGRGISCGYTF.